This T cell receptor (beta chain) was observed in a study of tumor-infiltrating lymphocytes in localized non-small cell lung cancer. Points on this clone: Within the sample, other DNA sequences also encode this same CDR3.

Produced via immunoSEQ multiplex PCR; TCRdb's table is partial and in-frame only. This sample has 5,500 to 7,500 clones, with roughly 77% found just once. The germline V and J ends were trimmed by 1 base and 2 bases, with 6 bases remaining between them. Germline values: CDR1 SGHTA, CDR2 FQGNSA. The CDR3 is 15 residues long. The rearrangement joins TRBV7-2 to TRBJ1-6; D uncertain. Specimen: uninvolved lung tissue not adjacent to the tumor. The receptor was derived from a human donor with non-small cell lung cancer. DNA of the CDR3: TGTGCCAGCAGCTTAGGGACCCCCTATAATTCACCCCTCCACTTT. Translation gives CASSLGTPYNSPLHF.